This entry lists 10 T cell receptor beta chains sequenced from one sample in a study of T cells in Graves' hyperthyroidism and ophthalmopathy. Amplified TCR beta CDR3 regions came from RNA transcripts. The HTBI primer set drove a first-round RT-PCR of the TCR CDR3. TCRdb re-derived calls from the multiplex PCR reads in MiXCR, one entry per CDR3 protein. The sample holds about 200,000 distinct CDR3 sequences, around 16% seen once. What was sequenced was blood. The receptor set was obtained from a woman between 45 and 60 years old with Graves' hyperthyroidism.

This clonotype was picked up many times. The CDR3 DNA reads as TGTGCCAGCAATGGAGGACAGGGGGGGGAGGGCTACACCTTC. Its protein is CASNGGQGGEGYTF. The J gene is TRBJ1-2, the V gene TRBV12-3 or TRBV12-4; 10 nucleotides line up with TRBD1. This CDR3 spans 14 amino acids. V lost 7 bases and J lost 8; bases outside the gene matches: 10.

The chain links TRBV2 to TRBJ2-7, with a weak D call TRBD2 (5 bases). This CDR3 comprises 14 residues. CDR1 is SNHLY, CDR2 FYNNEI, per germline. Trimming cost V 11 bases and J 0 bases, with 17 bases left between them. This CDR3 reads CAACEGPGSYEQYF. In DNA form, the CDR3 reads TGTGCCGCGTGTGAGGGCCCAGGCTCCTACGAGCAGTACTTC.

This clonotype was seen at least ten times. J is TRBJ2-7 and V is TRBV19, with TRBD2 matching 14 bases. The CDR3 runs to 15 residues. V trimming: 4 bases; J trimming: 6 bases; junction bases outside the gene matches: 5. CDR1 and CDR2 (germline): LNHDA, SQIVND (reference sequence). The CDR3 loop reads CASSKGTSGSLEQYF. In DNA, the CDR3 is TGTGCCAGTAGTAAGGGGACTAGCGGGAGTCTCGAGCAGTACTTC.

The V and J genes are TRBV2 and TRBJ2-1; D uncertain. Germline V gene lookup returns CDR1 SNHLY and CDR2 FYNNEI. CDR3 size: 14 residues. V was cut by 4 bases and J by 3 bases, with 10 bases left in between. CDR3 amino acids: CASSGSSVYNEQFF. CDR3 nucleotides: TGTGCCAGCAGTGGCTCCAGCGTCTACAATGAGCAGTTCTTC. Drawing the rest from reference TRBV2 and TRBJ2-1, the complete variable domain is EPEVTQTPSHQVTQMGQEVILRCVPISNHLYFYWYRQILGQKVEFLVSFYNNEISEKSEIFDDQFSVERPDGSNFTLKIRSTKLEDSAMYFCASSGSSVYNEQFFGPGTRLTVL.

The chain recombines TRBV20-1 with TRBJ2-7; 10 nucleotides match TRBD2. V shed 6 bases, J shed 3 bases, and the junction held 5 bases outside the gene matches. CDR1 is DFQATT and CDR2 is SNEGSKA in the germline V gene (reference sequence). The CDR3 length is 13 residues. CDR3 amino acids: CSAGRTSGYEQYF. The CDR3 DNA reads TGCAGTGCAGGCCGGACTAGCGGCTACGAGCAGTACTTC.

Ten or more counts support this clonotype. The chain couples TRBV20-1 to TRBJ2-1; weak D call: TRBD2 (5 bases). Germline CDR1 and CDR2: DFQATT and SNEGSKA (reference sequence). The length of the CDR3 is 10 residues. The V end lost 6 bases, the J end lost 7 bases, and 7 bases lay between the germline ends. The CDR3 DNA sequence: TGCAGTGCGCGGGCAAATGAGCAGTTCTTC. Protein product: CSARANEQFF.

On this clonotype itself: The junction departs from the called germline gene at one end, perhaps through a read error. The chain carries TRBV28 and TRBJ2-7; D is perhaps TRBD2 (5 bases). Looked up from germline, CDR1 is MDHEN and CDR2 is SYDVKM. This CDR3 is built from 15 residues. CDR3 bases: TGTGCCAGCAGTACCTCTCGGACTCCCGCCTACGAGCGGTACTTC. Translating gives CASSTSRTPAYERYF.

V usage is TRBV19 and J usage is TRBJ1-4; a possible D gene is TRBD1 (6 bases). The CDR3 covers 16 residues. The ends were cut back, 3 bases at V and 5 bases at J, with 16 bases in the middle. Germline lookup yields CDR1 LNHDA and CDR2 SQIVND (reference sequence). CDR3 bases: TGTGCCAGTAGTATCAAGCGGCGACAGGCCAATGAAAAACTGTTTTTT. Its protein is CASSIKRRQANEKLFF.

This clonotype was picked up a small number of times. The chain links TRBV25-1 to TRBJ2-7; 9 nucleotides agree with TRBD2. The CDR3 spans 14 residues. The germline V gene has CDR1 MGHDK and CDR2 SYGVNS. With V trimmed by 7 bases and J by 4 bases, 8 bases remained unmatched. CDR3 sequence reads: CASKGSGRAYEQYF. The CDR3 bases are TGTGCCAGCAAAGGTAGCGGGAGAGCGTACGAGCAGTACTTC.

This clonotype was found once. The CDR3 sequence is CASSLTGKGYGYTF. In DNA form, the CDR3 reads TGTGCCAGCAGCTTAACAGGGAAAGGCTATGGCTACACCTTC. The gene calls are TRBV11-3 and TRBJ1-2; TRBD1 might be the D (6 bases). The CDR3 totals 14 residues. Germline V gene data show CDR1 as SGHNT and CDR2 as YENEEA. Deletions cut 2 bases from V and 4 bases from J, with 11 bases between.